This T cell receptor beta chain appears in the sequencing data of a study of CD8 T cells in ankylosing spondylitis. General observations from the study: The study identified a TCR beta motif of eight highly homologous variants that appeared characteristic of ankylosing spondylitis blood.

Germline CDR1 is SGHRS and CDR2 is YFSETQ. V lost 8 bases, J lost 1 base, and 11 bases stayed unmatched. The CDR3 loop spans 15 amino acids. Worth noting for this clonotype: Antigen specificity is unknown.

MiXCR, applied by TCRdb to the 5' RACE reads, yields one record per CDR3 protein. The data contain 220,000 or so distinct CDR3 sequences, around 16% of them singletons. The gene calls are TRBV5-1 and TRBJ1-2, with 7 positions matching TRBD1. The source material was blood, either unsorted or a sorted T cell fraction (not recorded which). This clonotype was sampled from a male donor with ankylosing spondylitis. The CDR3 region is CASTSRTGNNYGYTF. The CDR3 nucleotides read TGCGCCAGTACCTCCAGGACAGGCAATAACTATGGCTACACCTTC.